This T cell receptor (beta chain) came from a study of blood T cell repertoires in COVID-19. The overall study: Acute and convalescent COVID-19 specimens originated in the United States, Italy and Spain.

J was trimmed by 0 bases and V by 0 bases; bases with no gene match: 0. Per germline, CDR1 MNHEY and CDR2 SVGAGI. The CDR3 is made up of 15 amino acids. The data were produced by immunoSEQ multiplex PCR, yet TCRdb's version contains in-frame clones alone and is incomplete. This table holds roughly 240,000 clones, 86% found once. The table lists this clone with many counts. The clonotype was recovered from a woman aged 50 to 65 who had recovered from COVID-19. The gene calls are TRBV6-5 and TRBJ2-7; 9 nucleotides align to TRBD2. The sequenced sample consisted of PBMCs or T cells enriched from blood (not recorded which). CDR3 coding DNA: TGTGCCAGCAGTTACTCTAGCGGGAGCTCCTACGAGCAGTACTTC. This translates into CASSYSSGSSYEQYF.